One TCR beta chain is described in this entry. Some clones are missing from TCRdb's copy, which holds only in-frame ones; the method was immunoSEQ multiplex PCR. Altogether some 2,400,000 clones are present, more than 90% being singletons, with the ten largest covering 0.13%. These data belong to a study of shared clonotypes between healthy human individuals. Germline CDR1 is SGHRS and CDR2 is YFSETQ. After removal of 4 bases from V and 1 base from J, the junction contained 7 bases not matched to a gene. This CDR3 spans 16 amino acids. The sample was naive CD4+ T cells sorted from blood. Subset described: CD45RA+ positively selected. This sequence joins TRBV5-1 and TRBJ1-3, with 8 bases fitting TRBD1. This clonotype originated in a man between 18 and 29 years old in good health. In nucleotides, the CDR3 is TGCGCCAGCAGCCCGCTTACAGGGGGATCTGGAAACACCATATATTTT. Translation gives CASSPLTGGSGNTIYF.